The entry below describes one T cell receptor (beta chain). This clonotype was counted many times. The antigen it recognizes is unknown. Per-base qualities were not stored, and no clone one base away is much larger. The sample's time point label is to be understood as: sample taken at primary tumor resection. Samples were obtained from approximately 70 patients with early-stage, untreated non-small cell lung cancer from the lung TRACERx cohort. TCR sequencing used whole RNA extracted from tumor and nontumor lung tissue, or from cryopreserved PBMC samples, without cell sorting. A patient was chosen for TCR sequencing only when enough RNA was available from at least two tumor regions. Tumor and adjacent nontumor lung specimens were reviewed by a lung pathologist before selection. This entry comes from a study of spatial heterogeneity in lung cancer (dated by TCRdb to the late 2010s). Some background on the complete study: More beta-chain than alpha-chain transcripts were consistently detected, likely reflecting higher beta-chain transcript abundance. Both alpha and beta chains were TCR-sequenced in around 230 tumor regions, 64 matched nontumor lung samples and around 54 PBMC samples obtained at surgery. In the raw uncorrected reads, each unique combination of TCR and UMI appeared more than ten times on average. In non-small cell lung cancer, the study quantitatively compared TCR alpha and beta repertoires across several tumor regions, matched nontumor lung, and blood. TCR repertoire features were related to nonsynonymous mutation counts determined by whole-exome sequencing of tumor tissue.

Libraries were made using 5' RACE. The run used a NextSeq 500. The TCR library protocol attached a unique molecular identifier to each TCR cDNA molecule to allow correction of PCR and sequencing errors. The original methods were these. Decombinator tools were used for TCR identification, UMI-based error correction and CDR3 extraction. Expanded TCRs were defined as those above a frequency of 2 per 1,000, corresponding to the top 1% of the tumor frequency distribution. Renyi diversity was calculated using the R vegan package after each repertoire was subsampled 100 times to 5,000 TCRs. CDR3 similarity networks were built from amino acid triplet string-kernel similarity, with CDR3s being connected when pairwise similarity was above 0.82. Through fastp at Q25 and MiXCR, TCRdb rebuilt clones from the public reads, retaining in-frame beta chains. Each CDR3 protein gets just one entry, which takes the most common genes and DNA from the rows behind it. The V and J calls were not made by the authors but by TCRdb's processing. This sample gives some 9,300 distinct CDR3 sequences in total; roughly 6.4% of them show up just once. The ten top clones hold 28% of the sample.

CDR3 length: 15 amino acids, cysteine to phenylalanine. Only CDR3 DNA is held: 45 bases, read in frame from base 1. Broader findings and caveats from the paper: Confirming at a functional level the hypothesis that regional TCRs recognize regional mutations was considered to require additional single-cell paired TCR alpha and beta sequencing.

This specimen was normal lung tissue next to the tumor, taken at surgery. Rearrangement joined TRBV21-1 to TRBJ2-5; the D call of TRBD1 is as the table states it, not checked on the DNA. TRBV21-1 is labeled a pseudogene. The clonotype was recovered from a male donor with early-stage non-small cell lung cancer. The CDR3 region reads CASSRGAGRRETQYF. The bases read TGTGCCAGCTCCCGGGGGGCAGGCCGAAGGGAGACCCAGTACTTC.